The clone carrying this T cell receptor (beta chain) has only a few counts. The target antigen is unknown. TCRdb reprocessed the RT-PCR reads via MiXCR and lists one record per CDR3 protein. The sample shows some 600,000 distinct CDR3 sequences, 12% to 15% of them seen only once. The data belong to a study of response to subunit inactivated influenza vaccine. The ends lost 5 bases at V and 5 bases at J; junction bases unmatched: 6. There are 15 residues in the CDR3. Study-wide points: Seasonal influenza vaccination, on each occasion, was suggested by the authors to recruit few new T cells.

The clonotype originates from a man aged 45-60 years who received an inactivated influenza vaccine. This sequence joins TRBV12-3 or TRBV12-4 and TRBJ1-5; the match to TRBD1 covers 10 bases. The source material was PBMCs from blood, sampled about 14 days before vaccination. This CDR3 reads CASSIAGTGDQPQHF. DNA for the CDR3: TGTGCCAGCAGTATTGCCGGGACAGGGGATCAGCCCCAGCATTTT.